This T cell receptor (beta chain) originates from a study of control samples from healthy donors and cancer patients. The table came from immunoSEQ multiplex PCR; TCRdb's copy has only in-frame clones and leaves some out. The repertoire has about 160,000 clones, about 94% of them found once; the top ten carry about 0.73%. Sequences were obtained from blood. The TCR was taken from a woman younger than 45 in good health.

CDR3 sequence reads: CASNPRVTGVGILYEQYF. CDR3 bases: TGTGCCAGCAACCCCCGGGTGACCGGGGTCGGGATCCTCTACGAGCAGTACTTC. This chain uses TRBV6-2 or TRBV6-3 with TRBJ2-7; perhaps TRBD2 as D (5 bases). The CDR3 runs 18 residues. The V gene lost 7 bases and the J gene lost 3 bases, with 28 bases spanning the gap. Germline CDR1 and CDR2: MNHEY and SVGEGT.